This record covers a single T cell receptor (beta chain). Antigen specificity is unknown. This specimen belongs to a study of cytomegalovirus exposure and HLA in healthy donors. Regarding the study as a whole: The authors assumed roughly uniform sequencing depth across donors for presence/absence analyses. TCR beta V- and J-gene trimming was later associated with a missense DCLRE1C variant. From TCR beta sequences, most subjects' HLA-A and HLA-B alleles were reportedly predicted accurately. In a later analysis, parvovirus B19, influenza, CMV and Epstein-Barr virus appeared linked to several top co-occurrence clusters.

The V end lost 5 bases, the J end lost 1 base, and 14 bases lay between the germline ends. The CDR3 extends over 15 amino acids. The germline gives CDR1 MNHNS, CDR2 SASEGT. The primer mix had 60 Vbeta and 13 Jbeta primers. Generated by immunoSEQ multiplex PCR, the TCRdb table keeps only in-frame clones and is missing some. Of around 200,000 clones detected, 60% to 85% appear once; the ten largest clones hold about 2.9%. The receptor was derived from a female donor in good health and CMV-seronegative. The chain joins TRBV6-1 to TRBJ1-1; D might be TRBD1 (6 bases). Sequenced material: PBMCs. CDR3 coding DNA: TGTGCCAGCAGTCCTCAGGGGAGAAGGAACACTGAAGCTTTCTTT. Its translation is CASSPQGRRNTEAFF.